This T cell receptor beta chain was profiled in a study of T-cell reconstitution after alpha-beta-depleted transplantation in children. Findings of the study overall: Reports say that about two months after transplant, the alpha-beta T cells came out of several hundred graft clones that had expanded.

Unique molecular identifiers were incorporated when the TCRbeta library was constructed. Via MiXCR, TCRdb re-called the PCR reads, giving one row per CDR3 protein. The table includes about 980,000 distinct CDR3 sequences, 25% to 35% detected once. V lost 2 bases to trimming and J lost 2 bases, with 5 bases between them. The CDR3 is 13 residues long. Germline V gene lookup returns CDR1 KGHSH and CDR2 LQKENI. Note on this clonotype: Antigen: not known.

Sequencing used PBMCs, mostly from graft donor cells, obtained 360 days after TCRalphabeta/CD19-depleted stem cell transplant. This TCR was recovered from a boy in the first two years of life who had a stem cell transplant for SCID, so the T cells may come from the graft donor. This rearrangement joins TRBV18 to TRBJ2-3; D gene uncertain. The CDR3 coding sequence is TGTGCCAGCTCACCATCGGTCACAGATACGCAGTATTTT. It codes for CASSPSVTDTQYF. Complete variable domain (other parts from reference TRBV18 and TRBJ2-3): NAGVMQNPRHLVRRRGQEARLRCSPMKGHSHVYWYRQLPEEGLKFMVYLQKENIIDESGMPKERFSAEFPKEGPSILRIQQVVRGDSAAYFCASSPSVTDTQYFGPGTRLTVL.